This TCR beta chain was identified during a study of early T cells in non-severe SARS-CoV-2 infection. Study overall: The authors sequenced bulk RNA from unsorted whole blood, leaving chains unpaired. The study's findings and limits: Matches to VDJdb favored anti-spike CD8 responses and missed private and CD4 specificities.

The library protocol tagged individual cDNA molecules with unique molecular identifiers. In TCRdb, the 5' RACE reads were re-called with MiXCR into one record per CDR3 protein. The sample yields roughly 80,000 distinct CDR3 sequences, roughly 6% seen once. In this sample, this clonotype turned up many times. No antigen is known for it. The specimen sequenced was whole blood. This sequence was found in an adult who was a healthcare worker with PCR-confirmed SARS-CoV-2 infection or an uninfected control (not recorded which).

Here the CDR3 reads CSVPQGTLGETQYF. As DNA, the CDR3 is TGCAGCGTTCCCCAGGGGACTTTAGGGGAGACCCAGTACTTC. This chain joins TRBV29-1 and TRBJ2-5; perhaps D is TRBD1 or TRBD2 (6 bases each). The V end was cut by 5 bases, the J end by 5 bases, with 18 bases between. The germline gives CDR1 SQVTM, CDR2 ANQGSEA. The CDR3 runs to 14 residues.